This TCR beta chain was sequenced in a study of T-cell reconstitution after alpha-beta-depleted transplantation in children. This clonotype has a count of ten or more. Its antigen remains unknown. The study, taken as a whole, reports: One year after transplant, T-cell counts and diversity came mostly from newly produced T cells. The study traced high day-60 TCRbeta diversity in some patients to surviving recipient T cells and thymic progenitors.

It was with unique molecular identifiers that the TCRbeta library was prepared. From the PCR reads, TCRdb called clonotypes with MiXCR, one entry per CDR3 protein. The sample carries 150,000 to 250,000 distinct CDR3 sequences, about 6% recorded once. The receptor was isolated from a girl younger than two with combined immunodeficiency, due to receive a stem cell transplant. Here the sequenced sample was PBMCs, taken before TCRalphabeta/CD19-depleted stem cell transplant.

DNA of the CDR3: TGTGCCAGCTCCCCGACCCTAGGGTATGGCTACACCTTC. Protein product: CASSPTLGYGYTF. The chain uses TRBV9 and TRBJ1-2, with D unresolved. The germline gives CDR1 SGDLS, CDR2 YYNGEE. This CDR3 spans 13 amino acids. V lost 7 bases and J lost 5, with 15 bases in between.